This T cell receptor beta chain was captured by sequencing in a study of a mutant IDH1 vaccine in newly diagnosed glioma. For the study at large: First vaccine doses came 4-6 weeks after radiotherapy alone, or with temozolomide cycles. Patients previously underwent radiotherapy, temozolomide, or both, and most underwent both.

TCRdb's copy holds only in-frame clones and misses some; the assay was immunoSEQ multiplex PCR. The repertoire holds tens of thousands of clones, with roughly 80% as singletons. For this clone: The antigen remains unidentified.

Study-wide findings and caveats: Pseudoprogression seemingly bore no relation to changes in top peripheral T cell clonotypes. Immune responses induced by vaccination arose in 93.3% of the patients.

Regarding time point: week 11, during vaccination. The content of each vaccine dose was 300 ug of mutant IDH1 20-mer peptide, and topical imiquimod accompanied it. The sequences come from PBMCs, collected from a glioma patient whose treatment included an IDH1 peptide vaccine. This clonotype was sampled from a woman aged 18-30 years with glioma.

CDR3 in amino acids: CASSQDRGISTQYF. As DNA, the CDR3 is TGCGCCAGCAGCCAAGATAGGGGAATCAGTACGCAGTATTTT. The chain has TRBV4-1 and TRBJ2-3, with D possibly being TRBD1 (5 bases). This CDR3 is 14 amino acids long. V lost 0 bases to trimming and J lost 8 bases, with 12 bases between them. Germline assignment: CDR1 MGHRA and CDR2 YSYEKL.